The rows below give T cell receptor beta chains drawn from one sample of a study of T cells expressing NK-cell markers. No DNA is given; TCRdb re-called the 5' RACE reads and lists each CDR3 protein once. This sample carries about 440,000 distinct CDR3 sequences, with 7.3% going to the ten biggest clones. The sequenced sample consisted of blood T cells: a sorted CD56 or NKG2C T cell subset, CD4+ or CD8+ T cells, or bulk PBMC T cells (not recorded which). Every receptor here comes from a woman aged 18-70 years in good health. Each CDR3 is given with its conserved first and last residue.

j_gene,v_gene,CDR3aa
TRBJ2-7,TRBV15,CATSRGRGYEQYF
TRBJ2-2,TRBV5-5,CASSLASGRSYTGELFF
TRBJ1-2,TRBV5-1,CASSRPGQSYGYTF
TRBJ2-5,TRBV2,CASSETREGPETQYF
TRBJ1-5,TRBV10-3,CAISGQSNQPQHF
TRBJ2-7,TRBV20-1,CSASGTLSSYEQYF
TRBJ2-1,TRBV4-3,CASSQGREGNEQFF
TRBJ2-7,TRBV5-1,CASSSRLAWSSYEQYF
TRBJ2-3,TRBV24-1,CATSDPGQGTPDTQYF
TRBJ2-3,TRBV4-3,CASSQGPGPRADTQYF
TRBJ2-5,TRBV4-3,CASSQGTGVSETQYF
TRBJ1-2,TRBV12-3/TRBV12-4,CASSSSGVYGYTF
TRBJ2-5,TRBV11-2,CASSSETGRETQYF
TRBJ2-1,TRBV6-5,CASSYFPQDEQFF
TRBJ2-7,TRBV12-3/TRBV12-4,CASSSEGGVAPYEQYF
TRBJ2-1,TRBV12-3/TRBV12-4,CASSLDTGTPYNEQFF
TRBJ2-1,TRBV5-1,CASSLALGGNEQFF
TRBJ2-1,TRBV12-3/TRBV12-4,CASSLRVAGSTEQFF
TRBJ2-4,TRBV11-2,CASSPWTGGAPGNIQYF
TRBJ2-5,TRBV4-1,CASSQVAAETQYF
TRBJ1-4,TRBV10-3,CAPGSGVNEKLFF
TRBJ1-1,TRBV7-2,CASSLTEGNTEAFF
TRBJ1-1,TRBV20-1,CSARGTGTGASEAFF
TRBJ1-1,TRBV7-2,CASSPEFGYTEAFF
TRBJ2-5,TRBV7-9,CASSLRSGTGSQETQYF
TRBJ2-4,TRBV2,CASSEGFLAKNIQYF
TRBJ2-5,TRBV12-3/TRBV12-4,CASSFRDRGPRGTQYF
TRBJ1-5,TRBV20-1,CSARGYSNQPQHF
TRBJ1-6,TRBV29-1,CSVMTERHSPLHF
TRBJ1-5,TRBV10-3,CAISESTATQPQHF
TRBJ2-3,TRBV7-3,CASSPRLEGTQYF
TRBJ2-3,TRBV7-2,CASSLAGSGGVRDTQYF
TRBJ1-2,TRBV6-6,CASSYTGGGYTF
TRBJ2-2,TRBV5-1,CASSFTRLAGISLTGELFF
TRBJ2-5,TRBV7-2,CASNPPGLQETQYF
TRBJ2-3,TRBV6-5,CASSYSPTSPLTDTQYF
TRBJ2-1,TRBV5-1,CASSLGQADYEQFF
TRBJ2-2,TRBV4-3,CASSQDRGANTGELFF
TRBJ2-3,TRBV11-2,CASSLRSVGGALVTQYF
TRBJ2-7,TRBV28,CASARGVRGSYEQYF
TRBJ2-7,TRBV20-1,CSARGLQSYEQYF
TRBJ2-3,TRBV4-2,CASSQDVSGSLDTQYF
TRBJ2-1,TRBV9,CASSSGARHNEQFF
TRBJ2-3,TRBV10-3,CATTTGDTQYF
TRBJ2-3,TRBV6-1,CASRRRGGRTDTQYF
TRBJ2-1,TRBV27,CASSLAGTTEQFF
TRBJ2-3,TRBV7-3,CASSAKGDKFTDTQYF
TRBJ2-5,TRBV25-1,CASSYGHAEIQETQYF
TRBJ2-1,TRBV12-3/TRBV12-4,CASSRLSASVDNEQFF
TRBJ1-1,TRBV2,CARIRDRQKNTEAFF
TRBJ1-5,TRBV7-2,CASSEGSQLNQPQHF
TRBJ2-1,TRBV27,CANHGTSGNGNEQFF
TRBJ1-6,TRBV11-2,CASSIYPTGLGNSPLHF
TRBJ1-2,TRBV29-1,CSFAVGQGARGYTF
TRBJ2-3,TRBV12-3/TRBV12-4,CASSFFGLAPTDTQYF